These T cell receptor beta chains were read from a single sample in a study of T cells in Graves' hyperthyroidism and ophthalmopathy. A single record per CDR3 protein comes from TCRdb applying MiXCR to the multiplex PCR reads. The profile shows roughly 130,000 distinct CDR3 sequences, roughly a fifth of them singletons. Material: blood. These receptors came from a woman between 45 and 60 years old with Graves' hyperthyroidism that later progressed to Graves' ophthalmopathy. The CDR3 runs from the conserved cysteine through the conserved F or W. A D gene is named only where the DNA matches it firmly. Size is omitted from some rows. Given values are once, few, many or a class for expanded clones.

TGTGCCAGCAGCTTAGCGCGGACTAGCGGGAATGAGCAGTTCTTC,CASSLARTSGNEQFF,TRBV7-2,TRBJ2-1,many,TRBD2,15
TGTGCCAGCAACAATGGAGGCGCCTACGAGCAGTACTTC,CASNNGGAYEQYF,TRBV28,TRBJ2-7,many,NA,13
TGTGCCAGCAGCTTAGGGAATTTAAACGGGAGACGAGAGACCCAGTACTTC,CASSLGNLNGRRETQYF,TRBV11-2,TRBJ2-5,many,NA,17
TGTGCCAGCAAGCGAGCCCGGGATGGCACAGATACGCAGTATTTT,CASKRARDGTDTQYF,TRBV14,TRBJ2-3,few,NA,15
TGCAGTGCTAGACCGACTGGGGACACTGAAGCTTTCTTT,CSARPTGDTEAFF,TRBV20-1,TRBJ1-1,many,NA,13
TGCAGTGCCATCCCTCCCACAGGGTTAGCGTACGAGCAGTACTTC,CSAIPPTGLAYEQYF,TRBV20-1,TRBJ2-7,few,NA,15
TGCGCCAGCAGAACCGGGACTAGCTTCTCTGGGGCCAACGTCCTGACTTTC,CASRTGTSFSGANVLTF,TRBV5-1,TRBJ2-6,NA,TRBD2,17
TGTGCCACCAGGGACCCCGTCAGGGCCCAACAGGGAAACACCTTATATTTT,CATRDPVRAQQGNTLYF,TRBV24-1,TRBJ1-3,NA,NA,17
TGTGCCAGCAGTGCGGAGAGGTTCACAGATACGCAGTATTTT,CASSAERFTDTQYF,TRBV6-1,TRBJ2-3,many,NA,14
TGCAGTGCCCCCGTGGAGGGGGGCACAGATACGCAGTATTTT,CSAPVEGGTDTQYF,TRBV20-1,TRBJ2-3,NA,NA,14
TGTGCCAGCAGCTTACAGGCTAGCAGCTACGAGCAGTACTTC,CASSLQASSYEQYF,TRBV13,TRBJ2-7,many,NA,14
TGTGCCTGGAGTTCGGCTTGGACAGAAACTAACTATGGCTACACCTTC,CAWSSAWTETNYGYTF,TRBV30,TRBJ1-2,many,NA,16
TGCAGTGCAGGGGGGGAGGGGAGGCAAGAGACCCAGTACTTC,CSAGGEGRQETQYF,TRBV20-1,TRBJ2-5,NA,NA,14
TGCAATGCTCAAGGACAGGGTTCGGGGTCTGAAGCTTTCTTT,CNAQGQGSGSEAFF,TRBV20-1,TRBJ1-1,many,TRBD1,14
TGTGCCAGCAGTTTCCAGGGGGGGCAGGGGAATCAGCCCCAGCATTTT,CASSFQGGQGNQPQHF,TRBV28,TRBJ1-5,NA,TRBD1,16
TGTGCCAGCTCACCTCAATTCGGGGGGCTAATAGCTTTCTTT,CASSPQFGGLIAFF,TRBV18,TRBJ1-1,many,NA,14
TGTGCCAGCAGCTTAGATCCCGGCAGGTCGAGCGGCTACACCTTC,CASSLDPGRSSGYTF,TRBV7-8,TRBJ1-2,once,NA,15
TGTGCCAGCAGGGTCTTCAGGACGGGGGGGGACAATGAGCAGTTCTTC,CASRVFRTGGDNEQFF,TRBV27,TRBJ2-1,NA,TRBD2,16
TGCAGCGTTGAGCTGGCGGGACAGCAAGAGACCCAGTACTTC,CSVELAGQQETQYF,TRBV29-1,TRBJ2-5,many,NA,14
TGCGCCAGCAGCACCGGGACCGGCCCCGATGAGCAGTTCTTC,CASSTGTGPDEQFF,TRBV5-1,TRBJ2-1,NA,NA,14
TGTGCCAGCAGTGTAGGGGGCTCGATGAACACTGAAGCTTTCTTT,CASSVGGSMNTEAFF,TRBV2,TRBJ1-1,many,TRBD1,15
TGTGCCAGCAGTGCTCCGGGACAGGGGGGGAACACTGAAGCTTTCTTT,CASSAPGQGGNTEAFF,TRBV28,TRBJ1-1,NA,TRBD1,16
TGCAGTGCCCACCCCGGGACAGGGTTAGCCGGGGAGCTGTTTTTT,CSAHPGTGLAGELFF,TRBV20-1,TRBJ2-2,many,TRBD1,15
TGTGCCAGCAGCTTAGGAAGGGCTTTCTACAATGAGCAGTTCTTC,CASSLGRAFYNEQFF,TRBV7-3,TRBJ2-1,many,NA,15
TGTGCCAGCAGTGAAACAGGGAGGGGGTATGGCTACACCTTC,CASSETGRGYGYTF,TRBV25-1,TRBJ1-2,NA,NA,14
TGTGCCAGCGGGACGGGGAGGCAAGAGACCCAGTACTTC,CASGTGRQETQYF,TRBV28,TRBJ2-5,many,NA,13
TGTGCCAGCAGTAAAAGGACAGGGCTTAGCAATCAGCCCCAGCATTTT,CASSKRTGLSNQPQHF,TRBV5-6,TRBJ1-5,many,TRBD1,16
TGCAGTGCTTGGCACCCCGGGACAGGGGGCCGCGAGCAGTACTTC,CSAWHPGTGGREQYF,TRBV20-1,TRBJ2-7,NA,TRBD1,15
TGCGCCAGCAGCCAAAGACTAGGCGGGACAGGGCAAAACATTCAGTACTTC,CASSQRLGGTGQNIQYF,TRBV4-1,TRBJ2-4,few,TRBD1,17
TGTGCCAGCACCCCCGGCTCTGGGGCCAACGTCCTGACTTTC,CASTPGSGANVLTF,TRBV12-3/TRBV12-4,TRBJ2-6,NA,NA,14
TGTGCCAGCAGCCAAGCACTGCTTATGAACACTGAAGCTTTCTTT,CASSQALLMNTEAFF,TRBV3-1,TRBJ1-1,many,NA,15
TGCGCCAGCAGCGTTACAGGGAGCTCCTACGAGCAGTACTTC,CASSVTGSSYEQYF,TRBV5-1,TRBJ2-7,NA,NA,14
TGTGCCGGAGGGGGGGTAAGGGGAACTGGGGCCAACGTCCTGACTTTC,CAGGGVRGTGANVLTF,TRBV28,TRBJ2-6,few,NA,16
TGTGCCAGCAGTTTACGAAACATAGCGGGAGTAAGGGTGACGCAGTATTTT,CASSLRNIAGVRVTQYF,TRBV27,TRBJ2-3,many,TRBD2,17
TGTGCCAGCAGGCAGGGAATGAACACCGGGGAGCTGTTTTTT,CASRQGMNTGELFF,TRBV7-9,TRBJ2-2,NA,NA,14
TGTGCCAGCAGCTTAGGACTAGCAGTGGAGACCCAGTACTTC,CASSLGLAVETQYF,TRBV13,TRBJ2-5,many,NA,14
TGTGCCAGCAGCCCCGGACTAGCGGGAGATACGCAGTATTTT,CASSPGLAGDTQYF,TRBV3-1,TRBJ2-3,many,TRBD2,14
TGTGCCTGGACCAAGGGGGGGAGAAACTATGGCTACACCTTC,CAWTKGGRNYGYTF,TRBV30,TRBJ1-2,many,NA,14
TGTGCCAGCGCCCTCATAGCGGGAGGGCCTACAGATACGCAGTATTTT,CASALIAGGPTDTQYF,TRBV6-1,TRBJ2-3,many,TRBD2,16
TGCAGTGCAAGCGGGACTAGCGAGATTGATGAGCAGTTCTTC,CSASGTSEIDEQFF,TRBV20-1,TRBJ2-1,NA,TRBD2,14
TGTGCCAGCAGCCCGAGTGGTAGGAACACTGAAGCTTTCTTT,CASSPSGRNTEAFF,TRBV28,TRBJ1-1,NA,NA,14
TGTGCCAGCAGCCGCCGAGGGGGAGATACGCAGTATTTT,CASSRRGGDTQYF,TRBV3-1,TRBJ2-3,many,NA,13
TGTGCCAGCGGTTTTGGGGCGAACTATGGCTACACCTTC,CASGFGANYGYTF,TRBV6-2/TRBV6-3,TRBJ1-2,NA,NA,13
TGTGCCATCAGCTCATCAACCGGGACTAGCGGGAGGCCCTCCTACGAGCAGTACTTC,CAISSSTGTSGRPSYEQYF,TRBV10-3,TRBJ2-7,many,TRBD2,19
TGTGCCAGCAGCGCTGCCGGGACGAAGAGGGGCAATGAGCAGTTCTTC,CASSAAGTKRGNEQFF,TRBV9,TRBJ2-1,NA,NA,16
TGTGCCAGCAGTTTTAGTTACGCCGGTGGGCCCCAGCATTTT,CASSFSYAGGPQHF,TRBV28,TRBJ1-5,NA,NA,14
TGTGCCAGCAGGCACGGACAGGGGCAATACAATGAGCAGTTCTTC,CASRHGQGQYNEQFF,TRBV12-3/TRBV12-4,TRBJ2-1,many,TRBD1,15
TGTGCCAGCAGCCCCCCGACTAGCGGGAGGTGGGATGAGCAGTTCTTC,CASSPPTSGRWDEQFF,TRBV7-9,TRBJ2-1,NA,TRBD2,16
TGTGCCAGCAGCGTCGGGCCAGCCAACTATGGCTACACCTTC,CASSVGPANYGYTF,TRBV9,TRBJ1-2,many,NA,14
TGTGCCAGCAGTTCTATAGCGGGAGCCGGGGAGCTGTTTTTT,CASSSIAGAGELFF,TRBV12-3/TRBV12-4,TRBJ2-2,NA,TRBD2,14